Described below is a single TCR beta chain sequence and its context. The antigen it recognizes is unknown. Base quality data are lacking; no much larger clone is found one base away. TCRbeta CDR3 regions were amplified from genomic DNA using the immunoSEQ Assay, a bias-controlled multiplex PCR. As for the original processing: The number of nucleated cells in each sample was estimated from the amplification of reference gene primers within the assay. To quantify the absolute abundance of each unique TCRbeta CDR3 rearrangement, sequence reads were collapsed and filtered. For each sample, productive Simpson clonality was calculated as the square root of Simpson's diversity index across productive rearrangements. Sourced from immuneACCESS, this table was stored by TCRdb with only in-frame sequences that have V and J called. A share of the clones is absent; for the studies checked, an unresolved V gene accounts for under half, and the remainder has no known explanation. V, J and clone size are those of that table, while D and trimming were read from the DNA. This sample holds approximately 260,000 clones; 70% to 90% were observed only once. Together, the top ten hold less than 6% of the sample.

This entry is derived from a study of blood T cell repertoires in COVID-19 (dated by TCRdb to 2019 to 2021). About the study as a whole: Samples covering the acute and convalescent phases of COVID-19 were provided by collaborators in the United States, Italy and Spain. Nearly every sample came with metadata listing a de-identified subject ID, COVID-19 status, age in years and sex. The repertoires were released in a freely available public database intended as a resource for research on the immune response to SARS-CoV-2. The samples were drawn from the first 160 participants of the ongoing ImmuneRACE study and from about 1,200 subjects provided by 6 global collaborators. Subjects who had been exposed to COVID-19, were actively infected with it, or had recovered from it provided the deeply sampled blood TCRbeta repertoires that made up the dataset. The material from the prospective study consisted of cDNA or gDNA derived from T cells, B-cell-depleted T cells, or PBMCs. Where available, HLA class I and class II types were taken from metadata supplied by the sample provider and were not determined by assay-based typing. What the authors observed across the whole study: The quantity of clinical and demographic metadata differed by source and by participant and was supplied without curation.

Inclusive of the bounding cysteine and phenylalanine, the CDR3 is 15 residues long. Just the 45-base CDR3 DNA is kept, in frame starting at base 1. CDR1 and CDR2 were assigned from the germline V gene (reference sequence) as SGHNT and YYREEE. Relative to germline, V is missing 2 bases and J is missing 4 bases, with 3 bases of the junction outside any gene match. A second Seattle source provided samples from volunteer blood donors who had recovered from COVID-19. Whole blood was collected in K2EDTA tubes by collaborating institutions according to the institutions' own protocols. For TCRbeta analysis, collaborators shipped samples in one of three forms: frozen whole blood, isolated PBMCs, or DNA extracted from either of those sample types.

The sequenced material came from peripheral blood. The chain couples TRBV5-4 to TRBJ2-2; 9 bases in between match TRBD2. The clonotype was recovered from a man in his 60s who had recovered from COVID-19. This receptor has the CDR3 CASSFAGGVTGELFF. The bases are TGTGCCAGCAGCTTTGCGGGGGGGGTCACCGGGGAGCTGTTTTTT.